The 18 T cell receptor beta chains in this list originate from one sample, sequenced in a study of radiation and T cells in renal cell carcinoma. Libraries were prepared by immunoSEQ multiplex PCR; TCRdb keeps only in-frame clonotypes and omits some of them. The sample has 110,000 to 150,000 clones; around four fifths are singletons. Regarding time point: baseline pretreatment blood. The sample's treatment: 15 Gy SBRT to primary tumor, nephrectomy 4 weeks later. Sequences were derived from blood, sampled from a patient whose treatment included radiotherapy and nephrectomy. The receptors were sampled from a woman between 45 and 60 years old with renal cell carcinoma.

The chain employs TRBV9 and TRBJ1-5; a possible D gene is TRBD1 (6 bases). Trimming took 7 bases from V and 1 from J, leaving 12 bases between them. This CDR3 comprises 14 residues. Germline CDR1 reads SGDLS; CDR2 reads YYNGEE. Here the CDR3 reads CASSRGESNQPQHF. DNA of the CDR3: TGTGCCAGCTCTAGGGGGGAGAGCAATCAGCCCCAGCATTTT.

Of note for this clone: Other DNA variants within this sample encode the same CDR3. The chain couples TRBV14 to TRBJ2-6; D uncertain. CDR1 SGHDN and CDR2 FVKESK come from the germline V gene. The CDR3 sequence is 13 residues long. The V end lost 1 base, the J end lost 4 bases, and 2 bases lay between the germline ends. CDR3 loop: CASSQAGANVLTF. For the CDR3, the DNA is TGTGCCAGCAGCCAAGCCGGGGCCAACGTCCTGACTTTC.

The rearrangement uses TRBV6-5 and TRBJ1-5; the D gene is possibly TRBD1 (5 bases). Germline loops: CDR1 MNHEY, CDR2 SVGAGI. V was clipped by 2 bases and J by 4 bases, with 9 bases between them. CDR3 length: 14 residues. CDR3 loop: CASSYDGTNQPQHF. The CDR3 nucleotides read TGTGCCAGCAGTTACGATGGGACGAATCAGCCCCAGCATTTT.

The genes are TRBV2 and TRBJ2-7, with 7 bases matching TRBD1. The CDR3 has 13 amino acids. V trimming: 6 bases; J trimming: 1 base; junction bases outside the gene matches: 3. CDR1 is SNHLY, CDR2 FYNNEI, per germline. The CDR3 spells CASRGDSSYEQYF. In nucleotides, the CDR3 is TGTGCCAGCAGGGGGGACAGTTCCTACGAGCAGTACTTC.

The chain employs TRBV10-1 and TRBJ2-5; no clear D gene. The CDR3 runs 12 residues. The V gene's germline CDR1 is WNHNN and CDR2 SYGVQD (reference sequence). The V and J ends lost 4 bases and 6 bases respectively, with 9 bases between them. The CDR3 spells CASSGSGQTQYF. The CDR3 DNA reads TGCGCCAGCAGTGGATCTGGGCAGACCCAGTACTTC.

The chain couples TRBV5-1 to TRBJ2-2; 8 bases are a match to TRBD2. The CDR3 runs 18 residues. Trimming took 0 bases from V and 4 from J; bases not matched to a gene: 11. CDR1 is SGHRS and CDR2 is YFSETQ in the germline V gene. CDR3 region: CASSLGPGLGPRTGELFF. The CDR3 bases are TGCGCCAGCAGCTTGGGGCCGGGACTAGGCCCCCGCACCGGGGAGCTGTTTTTT.

As regards this clone: At the DNA level, this CDR3 is encoded by other sequences in the same sample as well. The V call is TRBV6-6, the J call TRBJ1-2, with D perhaps matching TRBD1 (5 bases). Germline-derived CDR1 and CDR2 are MNHNY and SVGAGI (reference sequence). The length of the CDR3 is 13 residues. Trimming stripped 6 bases from V and 2 bases from J, with 10 bases between. The CDR3 spells CASSYGANYGYTF. The CDR3 nucleotides read TGTGCCAGCAGCTATGGGGCGAACTATGGCTACACCTTC.

V is TRBV28 and J is TRBJ1-5; perhaps TRBD1 as D (6 bases). The germline V and J ends were trimmed by 5 bases and 2 bases, with 13 bases remaining between them. The CDR3 has 15 residues. The V gene's germline CDR1 is MDHEN and CDR2 SYDVKM. The CDR3 reads CASSPRRGGNQPQHF. In DNA, the CDR3 is TGTGCCAGCAGTCCGAGGAGGGGGGGCAATCAGCCCCAGCATTTT.

The chain has TRBV10-1 and TRBJ2-7, with TRBD2 matching over 7 bases. The trim removed 3 bases at V and 4 bases at J, leaving 12 bases unmatched. There are 16 residues in the CDR3. The germline gives CDR1 WNHNN, CDR2 SYGVQD (reference sequence). This CDR3 is CASSDSISGTIYEQYF. In DNA, the CDR3 is TGCGCCAGCAGTGATTCGATTTCCGGGACTATATACGAGCAGTACTTC.

The CDR3 region has the DNA TGTGCCAGCAGTTTTAGGACAGGGATTGGCTACACCTTC. Its protein product is CASSFRTGIGYTF. This chain joins TRBV27 and TRBJ1-2; 8 bases fit TRBD1. This CDR3 region has 13 residues. Germline lookup yields CDR1 MNHEY and CDR2 SMNVEV (reference sequence). V gave up 3 bases and J gave up 7 bases; unmatched junction bases: 4.

This clone was observed once. The chain is built from TRBV6-5 and TRBJ2-3; tentatively, D is TRBD2 (6 bases). The CDR3 runs 16 residues. The V and J ends lost 0 bases and 0 bases respectively, with 10 bases between them. Per the germline V gene, CDR1 is MNHEY and CDR2 is SVGAGI. CDR3 sequence reads: CASSYSRGTSTDTQYF. CDR3 DNA: TGTGCCAGCAGTTACTCGAGAGGGACTAGCACAGATACGCAGTATTTT.

This clone occurred once. The V and J genes are TRBV6-1 and TRBJ1-2; TRBD1 agrees at 8 bases. The CDR3 sequence is 14 residues long. Germline-derived CDR1 and CDR2 are MNHNS and SASEGT. Trimming cost V 1 base and J 2 bases; bases outside gene matches: 0. For the CDR3, the DNA is TGTGCCAGCAGTGAAGGACAGGGGAACTATGGCTACACCTTC. Translation: CASSEGQGNYGYTF.

The V call is TRBV25-1, the J call TRBJ2-3, with TRBD2 matching 7 bases. This CDR3 is built from 15 residues. CDR1 and CDR2 from the germline V gene are MGHDK and SYGVNS. V shed 1 base, J shed 2 bases, and the junction held 3 bases outside the gene matches. CDR3 DNA sequence: TGTGCCAGCAGTGAATCCCGACTAGCCACAGATACGCAGTATTTT. This codes for CASSESRLATDTQYF. Full variable domain (rest looked up from reference TRBV25-1 and TRBJ2-3): EADIYQTPRYLVIGTGKKITLECSQTMGHDKMYWYQQDPGMELHLIHYSYGVNSTEKGDLSSESTVSRIRTEHFPLTLESARPSHTSQYLCASSESRLATDTQYFGPGTRLTVL.

This rearrangement joins TRBV27 to TRBJ2-7; D is unresolved. The germline V gene has CDR1 MNHEY and CDR2 SMNVEV (reference sequence). The CDR3 covers 12 residues. V lost 6 bases to trimming and J lost 2 bases, with 8 bases between them. The CDR3: CASRSETYEQYF. The CDR3 nucleotides are TGTGCCAGCAGGTCTGAAACCTACGAGCAGTACTTC.

The chain couples TRBV10-1 to TRBJ2-1; 9 bases fit TRBD2. The CDR3 totals 14 residues. Germline trimming cut 1 base from V and 8 bases from J; bases unmatched to any gene: 3. Germline V gene lookup returns CDR1 WNHNN and CDR2 SYGVQD (reference sequence). The CDR3 DNA is TGCGCCAGCAGTGAGTTGCGGGAGGGCTATGAGCAGTTCTTC. As protein: CASSELREGYEQFF.

This chain connects TRBV5-1 to TRBJ1-5, with D tentatively TRBD1 (5 bases). The germline V gene encodes CDR1 SGHRS and CDR2 YFSETQ. CDR3 length: 15 amino acids. V was pared by 4 bases and J by 3 bases, with 14 bases between. The chain's CDR3 is CASSAGTNPNQPQHF. CDR3 sequence (DNA): TGCGCCAGCAGCGCCGGGACCAACCCCAATCAGCCCCAGCATTTT.

This sequence joins TRBV6-5 and TRBJ2-1; maybe TRBD2 (5 bases). The CDR3 length is 13 residues. The V end was cut by 7 bases, the J end by 8 bases, with 15 bases between. The V gene's germline CDR1 is MNHEY and CDR2 SVGAGI. CDR3 sequence: CASMTDTRDEQFF. CDR3 sequence (DNA): TGTGCCAGCATGACTGATACGAGGGATGAGCAGTTCTTC.

The chain has TRBV5-1 and TRBJ2-7, with D tentatively TRBD1 or TRBD2 (5 bases each). With 4 bases removed from V and 6 bases from J, the gap between germline ends came to 17 bases. Germline V gives CDR1 SGHRS, CDR2 YFSETQ. The CDR3 spans 14 residues. The chain's CDR3 is CASSPRVGDGEQYF. The CDR3 bases are TGCGCCAGCAGCCCCCGGGTGGGGGACGGCGAGCAGTACTTC.